This is a list of T cell receptor beta chains from one sample in a study of neurological immune-mediated disorders. TCRdb recomputed calls from the 5' RACE reads with MiXCR, one row per CDR3 protein. This sample has some 87,000 distinct CDR3 sequences, with more than 5% found just once. Sequencing was done on a sample of PBMCs. The receptors derive from an older woman with multiple sclerosis. The CDR3 runs from the conserved cysteine through the conserved F or W. The D gene is left open where the match is weak. Not every row has a clone size; where given, it reads once, few, many or a size class.

j_gene | abundance | v_gene | d_gene | CDR3nt | CDR3aa
TRBJ1-6 | many | TRBV14 | NA | TGTGCCAGCAGCCGACAGATGTATAATTCACCCCTCCACTTT | CASSRQMYNSPLHF
TRBJ2-3 | many | TRBV29-1 | TRBD2 | TGCAGCGCAACTAGCGGGGCTACAGATACGCAGTATTTT | CSATSGATDTQYF
TRBJ1-1 | many | TRBV5-1 | NA | TGCGCCAGCAGCCGGGTCCCGACAGCTTTGAACACTGAAGCTTTCTTT | CASSRVPTALNTEAFF
TRBJ1-2 | many | TRBV27 | TRBD1 | TGTGCCAGCAAGCCTGACCCGGGACAGAACTATGGCTACACCTTC | CASKPDPGQNYGYTF
TRBJ1-1 | NA | TRBV18 | NA | TGTGCCAGCTCACCGTTAGGGACGGGAACTGAAGCTTTCTTT | CASSPLGTGTEAFF
TRBJ2-7 | many | TRBV6-5 | NA | TGTGCCAGCAGTTACTCGAACTTTAGAGAGACCTACGAGCAGTACTTC | CASSYSNFRETYEQYF
TRBJ2-1 | many | TRBV20-1 | NA | TGCAGTGCTAGAGATACCGGGGGAACGACCTCCTACAATGAGCAGTTCTTC | CSARDTGGTTSYNEQFF
TRBJ2-1 | many | TRBV4-2 | NA | TGTGCCAGCAGCCAGAACCCCATAACCTACAATGAGCAGTTCTTC | CASSQNPITYNEQFF
TRBJ1-3 | many | TRBV7-9 | NA | TGTGCCAGCAGCGCAACAGGTAGCTCTGGAAACACCATATATTTT | CASSATGSSGNTIYF
TRBJ2-1 | many | TRBV20-1 | NA | TGCAGTGCTGGGGCGGTCTACTACGAGGTTGAGCAGTTCTTC | CSAGAVYYEVEQFF
TRBJ1-5 | many | TRBV12-3/TRBV12-4 | NA | TGTGCCAGCAGTCCAACACCCCAGCCCCAGCATTTT | CASSPTPQPQHF
TRBJ2-1 | many | TRBV6-2/TRBV6-3 | NA | TGTGCCAGCCTCGGAAGGACAGCCGAAAAGGGGGGTGAGCAGTTCTTC | CASLGRTAEKGGEQFF
TRBJ2-1 | many | TRBV5-1 | TRBD2 | TGCGCCAGCAGCTTGGCCCGGGGAGGGGTCAATGAGCAGTTCTTC | CASSLARGGVNEQFF
TRBJ2-2 | many | TRBV3-1 | NA | TGTGCCAGCAGCCGGGCCGGGGAGCTGTTTTTT | CASSRAGELFF
TRBJ2-3 | many | TRBV27 | TRBD1 | TGTGCCAGCAGTTTAATTTCGGCCAGGGGGACAGATACGCAGTATTTT | CASSLISARGTDTQYF
TRBJ2-2 | many | TRBV3-1 | TRBD1 | TGTGCCAGCAGCCTTCCCGGACAGGGAATTGCCGGGGAGCTGTTTTTT | CASSLPGQGIAGELFF